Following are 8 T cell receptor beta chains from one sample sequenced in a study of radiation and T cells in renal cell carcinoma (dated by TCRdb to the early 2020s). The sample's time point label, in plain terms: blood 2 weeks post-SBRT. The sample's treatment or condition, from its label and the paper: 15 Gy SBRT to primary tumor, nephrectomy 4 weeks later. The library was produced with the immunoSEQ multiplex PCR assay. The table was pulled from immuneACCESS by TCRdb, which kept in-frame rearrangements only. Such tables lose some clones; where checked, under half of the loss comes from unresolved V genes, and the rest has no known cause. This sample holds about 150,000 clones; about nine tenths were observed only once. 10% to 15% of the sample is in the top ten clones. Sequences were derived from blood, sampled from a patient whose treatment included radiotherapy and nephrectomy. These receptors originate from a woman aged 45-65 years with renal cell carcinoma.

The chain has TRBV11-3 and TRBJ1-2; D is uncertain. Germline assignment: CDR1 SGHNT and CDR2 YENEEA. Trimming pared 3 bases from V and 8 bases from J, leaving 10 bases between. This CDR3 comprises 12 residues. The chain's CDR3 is CASSLVPPGYTF. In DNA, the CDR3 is TGTGCCAGCAGCTTGGTACCCCCCGGCTACACCTTC.

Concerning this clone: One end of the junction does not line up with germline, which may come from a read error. The CDR3 DNA sequence: TGTGCTAGCAGCCCCCATCCCGGGGATGATTATGGCTACACCTTC. Protein: CASSPHPGDDYGYTF. The rearrangement links TRBV7-7 to TRBJ1-2; D is unclear. CDR3 size: 15 residues. Germline values: CDR1 SSHAT, CDR2 FNYEAQ (reference sequence).

The CDR3 sequence: CASREKGEVGGYTF. The DNA for the CDR3 is TGTGCCAGTCGGGAAAAGGGGGAGGTCGGTGGCTACACCTTC. The chain is built from TRBV19 and TRBJ1-2; a weak D match, TRBD1 (6 bases). Germline V CDR1 and CDR2: LNHDA, SQIVND (reference sequence). Trimming removed 8 bases at V and 7 bases at J, with 20 bases between. The CDR3 spans 14 residues.

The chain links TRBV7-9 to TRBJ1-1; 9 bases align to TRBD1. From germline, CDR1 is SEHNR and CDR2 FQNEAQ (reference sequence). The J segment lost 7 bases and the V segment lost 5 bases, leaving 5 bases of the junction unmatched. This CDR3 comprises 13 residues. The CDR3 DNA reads TGTGCCAGCAGCCCCGGACAGGGGCGTGAAGCTTTCTTT. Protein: CASSPGQGREAFF.

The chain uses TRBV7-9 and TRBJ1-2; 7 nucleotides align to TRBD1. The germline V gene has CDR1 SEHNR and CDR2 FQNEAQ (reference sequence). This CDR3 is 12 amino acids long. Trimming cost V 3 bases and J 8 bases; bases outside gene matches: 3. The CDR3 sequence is CASSLTGIGYTF. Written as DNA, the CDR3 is TGTGCCAGCAGCTTGACAGGGATCGGCTACACCTTC.

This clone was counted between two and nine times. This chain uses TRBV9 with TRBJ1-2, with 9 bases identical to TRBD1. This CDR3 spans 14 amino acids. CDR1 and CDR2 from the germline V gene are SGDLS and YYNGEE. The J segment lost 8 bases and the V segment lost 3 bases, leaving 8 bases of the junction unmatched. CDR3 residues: CASSGGQGLRGYTF. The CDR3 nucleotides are TGTGCCAGCAGCGGGGGACAGGGACTAAGAGGCTACACCTTC.

The DNA for the CDR3 is TGTGCCAGCAGCCCAAGGCCGGACCACGAGCAGTACTTC. It translates to CASSPRPDHEQYF. The V and J genes are TRBV7-9 and TRBJ2-7; D gene ambiguous. The CDR3 sequence is 13 residues long. The germline V and J ends were trimmed by 5 bases and 5 bases, with 13 bases remaining between them. Germline V CDR1 and CDR2: SEHNR, FQNEAQ (reference sequence).

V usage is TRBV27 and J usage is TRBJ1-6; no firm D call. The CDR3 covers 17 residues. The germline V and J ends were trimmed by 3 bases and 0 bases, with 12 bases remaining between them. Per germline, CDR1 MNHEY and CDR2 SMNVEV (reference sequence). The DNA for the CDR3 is TGTGCCAGCAGTTTCGACGTGAGCGGCTCCTATAATTCACCCCTCCACTTT. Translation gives CASSFDVSGSYNSPLHF.